This T cell receptor beta chain was obtained from a study of blood T cell repertoires in COVID-19. The CDR3 has 15 residues. The V end was cut by 5 bases, the J end by 4 bases, with 16 bases between. The germline V gene encodes CDR1 SGHRS and CDR2 YFSETQ. Clones were sequenced by immunoSEQ multiplex PCR, and TCRdb holds only the in-frame ones, with some missing. The sample holds more than 300,000 clones, roughly 91% seen once. The receptor's source is a woman in her late teens or twenties who had recovered from COVID-19. The material sequenced was PBMCs or T cells enriched from blood (not recorded which). The rearrangement uses TRBV5-1 and TRBJ2-1, with a tentative D call TRBD2 (6 bases). CDR3 sequence: CASSSGGGIYNEQFF. The CDR3 region has the DNA TGCGCCAGCAGTTCCGGAGGAGGGATATACAATGAGCAGTTCTTC.